Included here is one TCR beta chain sequence, with context. This clonotype was seen only a few times. Its antigen remains unidentified. Per-base qualities were not stored, and no clone one base away is much larger. These data are taken from a study of early T cells in non-severe SARS-CoV-2 infection (dated by TCRdb to about 2021). Context from the whole study: Bulk RNA from unsorted whole blood was used for TCR sequencing, so alpha and beta chains could not be paired.

The method behind the library was 5' RACE. The listed sequencing device is NextSeq 500. Unique molecular identifiers were attached to individual cDNA molecules in the TCR library protocol so that sequencing error and PCR bias could be corrected. Both TCR alpha and beta chains were sequenced, and tight co-correlation was observed between alpha and beta sequence abundances in each sample. In the authors' own workflow: V gene, J gene and CDR3 annotation of TCR sequences was performed with Decombinator V4. Expanded TCRs were defined as changing significantly between any two time points under a Poisson model with p below 0.0001. TCR abundances were normalised to the total number of TCRs sequenced in each sample and reported as counts per million. TRAV1-2 paired with TRAJ12, TRAJ20 or TRAJ33 defined MAIT TCRs, while TRAV10 paired with TRAJ18 defined iNKT TCRs. VDJdb, accessed 1 November 2021, was searched for CMV, EBV and SARS-CoV-2 annotated TCRs, with TCRs annotated for multiple antigens excluded. TCRdb reanalyzed the raw reads on its own, using fastp at Q25 for trimming and MiXCR for clone calling, and kept in-frame beta chains. Identical CDR3 protein sequences are pooled into one entry, listed with their most common genes and DNA. In this record, the V and J calls reflect TCRdb's handling and not the investigators' own analysis. This sample gives 55,000 to 80,000 distinct CDR3 sequences in total; approximately 10% of them show up just once. The ten most abundant clones make up roughly 5.8% of the sample.

Set within a cohort of healthcare workers in London, UK, this nested case-control study involved weekly PCR testing of nasopharyngeal swabs along with blood sampling. Healthcare workers were recruited between 23 and 31 March 2020, during the week of the UK lockdown, and were followed weekly for up to roughly 16 weeks. CDR1 is given as DFQATT and CDR2 as SNEGSKA, both from the germline V gene (reference sequence). The V end loses 2 bases and the J end loses 2 bases, and a stretch of 7 bases separates them. From the cysteine up to the phenylalanine, the CDR3 has a length of 13 residues. Only CDR3 DNA remains: 39 bases, in frame from the first base. Summary of the overall study and its limitations: VDJdb matching was skewed toward anti-spike CD8 responses and likely underestimated virus-specific expansions, missing private and CD4 specificities.

This material consisted of whole blood, taken at baseline. The receptor was isolated from an adult who was a healthcare worker with PCR-confirmed SARS-CoV-2 infection or an uninfected control (not recorded which). The sequence joins TRBV20-1 to TRBJ1-3; TRBD1 is perhaps the D gene, given 5 matching bases. For the CDR3, the sequence is CSARRDAGNTIYF. The DNA is TGCAGTGCTAGACGGGACGCTGGAAACACCATATATTTT.